The entry below gives a single TCR beta chain sequence along with its context. No antigen is known for it. Assay used: immunoSEQ multiplex PCR; TCRdb lists only in-frame clones, some missing. The sample contains some 180,000 clones, over 80% of which appear only once. This record comes from a study of T cell responses to AZD1222 COVID-19 vaccine. The CDR3 runs to 12 residues. Trimming took 7 bases from V and 10 from J, leaving 11 bases between them. Overall study results and limits: Donors were chiefly white British, with a greater number of females, and clonal diversity was perhaps underestimated.

This sequence was found in an adult who received the MenACWY meningococcal vaccine as a control. This sequence joins TRBV12-3 or TRBV12-4 and TRBJ1-6, with D unclear. The sequencing here drew on peripheral blood, taken 28 days after the second dose of the MenACWY control vaccine. The CDR3 DNA reads as TGTGCCAGCAAGGCCGGGATATCACCCCTCCACTTT. Its protein is CASKAGISPLHF.